The 3 T cell receptor beta chains below were found in one sample sequenced in a study of graft-versus-host responses after intestinal transplantation. Which antigens these TCRs recognize remains unknown. Sequencing was performed with immunoSEQ multiplex PCR; in TCRdb, only in-frame clones are kept and a portion is missing. The data hold about 86,000 clones, with around 90% observed a single time. This sample comprised unstimulated CD4+ T cells sorted from spleen or lymph node cells, obtained before transplant. The receptors were sampled from a human donor who was the organ donor for an intestinal transplant.

The rearrangement links TRBV28 to TRBJ1-1; the D is unclear. Germline V gene sequence: CDR1 MDHEN, CDR2 SYDVKM. The CDR3 covers 14 residues. V was shortened by 4 bases and J by 2 bases, with 11 bases between the two germline ends. Here the CDR3 reads CASSSPTPNTEAFF. The CDR3 DNA follows: TGTGCCAGCAGTTCTCCGACACCCAACACTGAAGCTTTCTTT.

In nucleotides, the CDR3 is TGTGCCAGCAGTACCCCTAGCGGGAGCGCCTACGAGCAGTACTTC. Translating gives CASSTPSGSAYEQYF. The chain combines TRBV6-1 with TRBJ2-7; TRBD2 matches at 10 bases. CDR3 size: 15 residues. Germline values: CDR1 MNHNS, CDR2 SASEGT. The junction had 6 bases not matched to a gene; V was cut back by 5 bases and J by 2 bases.

This chain joins TRBV7-3 and TRBJ2-2, with 8 bases identical to TRBD1. Germline loops: CDR1 SGHTA, CDR2 FQGTGA. The junction had 4 bases not matched to a gene; V was cut back by 4 bases and J by 6 bases. This CDR3 has 14 residues. This CDR3 is CASSSGTGAGELFF. The CDR3 DNA is TGTGCCAGCAGCTCCGGGACAGGAGCCGGGGAGCTGTTTTTT.